This TCR beta chain stems from a study of beta chain features in type 1 diabetes. Germline V CDR1 and CDR2: SGHNT, YYREEE (reference sequence). Trimming at V came to 3 bases and at J to 2 bases, leaving 4 bases not matched to a gene. The CDR3 consists of 15 residues. Study-level results: VDJ junctions from patients with type 1 diabetes contained fewer insertions and more deletions. Short templates might get an advantage during PCR, and this would be equal in patients and controls. Shortening of TCRB CDR3s, moderate but significant, appeared in all four CD4+ subsets of Type 1 diabetes patients.

cDNA synthesis used the whole RNA isolate, giving expressed TCRB sequences. TCRdb's copy holds only in-frame clones and misses some; the assay was immunoSEQ multiplex PCR. Among approximately 400,000 clones listed, more than 13% were seen once. Concerning this clone: The antigen is unknown.

Once sorted, every population was more than 98% pure. This sequence joins TRBV5-4 and TRBJ2-3, with 9 bases fitting TRBD2. This receptor was obtained from a young woman in good health. The specimen sequenced was naive CD4+ T cells from blood. The CDR3 DNA follows: TGTGCCAGCAGCTGGGCTAGCGGGGCCACAGATACGCAGTATTTT. This gives the protein CASSWASGATDTQYF.